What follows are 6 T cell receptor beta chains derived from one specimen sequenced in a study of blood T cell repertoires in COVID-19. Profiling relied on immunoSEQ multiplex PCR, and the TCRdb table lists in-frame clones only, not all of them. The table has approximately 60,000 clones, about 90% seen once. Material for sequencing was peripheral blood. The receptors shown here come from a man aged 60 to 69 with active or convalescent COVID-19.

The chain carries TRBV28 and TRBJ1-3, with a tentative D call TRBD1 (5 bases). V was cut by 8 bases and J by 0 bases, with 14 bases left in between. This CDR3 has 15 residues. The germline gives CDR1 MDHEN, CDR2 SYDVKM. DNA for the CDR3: TGTGCCAGCGGCAGGGCAGTAATCTCTGGAAACACCATATATTTT. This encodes CASGRAVISGNTIYF.

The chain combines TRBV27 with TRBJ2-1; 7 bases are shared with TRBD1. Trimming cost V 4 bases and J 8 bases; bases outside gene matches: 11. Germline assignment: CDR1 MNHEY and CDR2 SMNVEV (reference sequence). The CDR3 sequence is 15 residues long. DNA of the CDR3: TGTGCCAGCAGTTCATATGACAGGGCGGGCGATGAGCAGTTCTTC. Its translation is CASSSYDRAGDEQFF.

CDR3 protein: CASSLSTAGGLSGANVLTF. CDR3 in DNA: TGTGCCAGCAGCTTGAGTACGGCGGGAGGCCTCTCTGGGGCCAACGTCCTGACTTTC. The V gene is TRBV5-5, the J gene TRBJ2-6; 8 positions match TRBD2. Germline CDR1 SGHKS, CDR2 YYEKEE (reference sequence). CDR3 length: 19 residues. Unmatched junction bases numbered 9, after V lost 1 base and J lost 0 bases.

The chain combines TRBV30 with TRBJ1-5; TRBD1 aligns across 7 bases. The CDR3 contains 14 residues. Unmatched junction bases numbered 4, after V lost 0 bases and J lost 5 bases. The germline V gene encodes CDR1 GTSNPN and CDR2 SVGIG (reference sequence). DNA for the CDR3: TGTGCCTGGAGTGTGACAGGGCAGGATCAGCCCCAGCATTTT. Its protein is CAWSVTGQDQPQHF.

The CDR3 region has the DNA TGTGCCAGCTCACCAGAGGGGGGGTTCAACTACAATGAGCAGTTCTTC. It is translated as CASSPEGGFNYNEQFF. V gene TRBV18 combines with J gene TRBJ2-1; D perhaps matches TRBD2 (7 bases). The germline V gene has CDR1 KGHSH and CDR2 LQKENI. The CDR3 contains 16 residues. V was cut by 2 bases and J by 3 bases, with 14 bases left in between.

The CDR3 sequence is CASSLGAPRVTQYF. In DNA form, the CDR3 reads TGTGCCAGCAGTTTAGGTGCCCCGCGAGTCACGCAGTATTTT. The chain joins TRBV27 to TRBJ2-3; D remains ambiguous. Germline CDR1 is MNHEY and CDR2 is SMNVEV (reference sequence). The CDR3 length is 14 residues. Trimming cost V 2 bases and J 9 bases, with 15 bases left between them.